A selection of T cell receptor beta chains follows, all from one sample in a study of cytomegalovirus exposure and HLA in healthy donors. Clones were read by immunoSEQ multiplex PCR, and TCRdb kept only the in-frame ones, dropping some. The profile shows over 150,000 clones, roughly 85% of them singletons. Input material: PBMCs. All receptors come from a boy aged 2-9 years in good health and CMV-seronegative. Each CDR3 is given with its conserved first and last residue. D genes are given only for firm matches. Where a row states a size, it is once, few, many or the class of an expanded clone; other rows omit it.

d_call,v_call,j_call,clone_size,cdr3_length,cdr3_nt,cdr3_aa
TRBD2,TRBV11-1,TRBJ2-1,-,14,TGTGCCAGCAGCTTCCTAGCGGGGCGCAATGAGCAGTTCTTC,CASSFLAGRNEQFF
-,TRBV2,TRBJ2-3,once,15,TGTGCCAGCAGTGAATTTGCGGGGGCCACAGATACGCAGTATTTT,CASSEFAGATDTQYF
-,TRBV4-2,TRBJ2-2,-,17,TGTGCCAGCAGCCAAGAAGGGGGATCACTTAATACCGGGGAGCTGTTTTTT,CASSQEGGSLNTGELFF
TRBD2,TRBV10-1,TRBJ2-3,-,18,TGCGCCAGCAGTGAGCCGACCCCCCAGCGGGGGGGCCAGGATACGCAGTATTTT,CASSEPTPQRGGQDTQYF
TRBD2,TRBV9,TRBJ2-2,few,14,TGTGCCAGCAGCGGGACTAGTATGACCGGGGAGCTGTTTTTT,CASSGTSMTGELFF
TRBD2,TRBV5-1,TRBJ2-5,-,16,TGCGCCAGCAGCTTGCACGAGCGGGGGGGCCGGGAGACCCAGTACTTC,CASSLHERGGRETQYF
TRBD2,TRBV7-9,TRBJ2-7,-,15,TGTTCCAGCAGCTATGGGGCTAGCGGGATGTACGAGCAGTACTTC,CSSSYGASGMYEQYF
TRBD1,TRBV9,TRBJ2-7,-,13,TGTGCCAGCATGGGACAGCATTCCTACGAGCAGTACTTC,CASMGQHSYEQYF
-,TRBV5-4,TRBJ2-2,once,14,TGTGCCAGCAGCTTGGGCGAGGGCACCGGGGAGCTGTTTTTT,CASSLGEGTGELFF
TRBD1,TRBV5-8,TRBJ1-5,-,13,TGTGCCAGCAGCTTGGATCAGGGGGTGCCCCAGCATTTT,CASSLDQGVPQHF
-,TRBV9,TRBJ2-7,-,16,TGTGCCAGCAGCGTAGAGCCGGTAGCGGATACCTACGAGCAGTACTTC,CASSVEPVADTYEQYF
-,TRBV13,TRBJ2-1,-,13,TGTGCCAGCAGCTTTAGGGGCCACAATGAGCAGTTCTTC,CASSFRGHNEQFF
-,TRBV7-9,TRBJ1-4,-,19,TGTGCCAGCAGCCTAACGATCGACACCCTTTTTTCGACTAATGAAAAACTGTTTTTT,CASSLTIDTLFSTNEKLFF
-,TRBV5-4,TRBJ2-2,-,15,TGTGCCAGCAGCTTCGGTGCGGGGTTCACCGGGGAGCTGTTTTTT,CASSFGAGFTGELFF
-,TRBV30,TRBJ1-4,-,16,TGTGCCTGGAGTGTATGGAGGGAGGAATCTAATGAAAAACTGTTTTTT,CAWSVWREESNEKLFF
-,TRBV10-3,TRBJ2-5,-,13,TGTGCCATCAGTGTAGAGTTTCGAGAGACCCAGTACTTC,CAISVEFRETQYF
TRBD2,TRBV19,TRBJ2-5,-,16,TGTGCCAGTAGCTCCGCCTCGGCGGGGGGGCGGGAGACCCAGTACTTC,CASSSASAGGRETQYF
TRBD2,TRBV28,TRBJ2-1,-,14,TGTGCCAGCAGCTCGACTAGCGGGGTCAATGAGCAGTTCTTC,CASSSTSGVNEQFF
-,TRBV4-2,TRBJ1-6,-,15,TGTGCCAGCAGCCAAGAGGCATCCCCCAGTTCACCCCTCCACTTT,CASSQEASPSSPLHF
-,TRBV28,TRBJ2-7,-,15,TGTGCCAGCAGTCTTCAGGGCGTAGTGCCCTACGAGCAGTACTTC,CASSLQGVVPYEQYF
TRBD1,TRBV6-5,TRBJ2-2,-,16,TGTGCCAGCAGTTACTCGACAGGGGGCTACACCGGGGAGCTGTTTTTT,CASSYSTGGYTGELFF
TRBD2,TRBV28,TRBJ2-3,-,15,TGTGCCAGCAGTTTATTCGGGGGGGGCACAGATACGCAGTATTTT,CASSLFGGGTDTQYF
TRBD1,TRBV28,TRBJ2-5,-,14,TGTGCCAGCAGTTTAATCACAGGGGGAGAGACCCAGTACTTC,CASSLITGGETQYF
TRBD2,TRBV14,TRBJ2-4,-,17,TGTGCCAGCAGCCAAGTGTTAGTAGCGGGAGCCAAAAACATTCAGTACTTC,CASSQVLVAGAKNIQYF
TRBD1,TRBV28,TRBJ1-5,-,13,TGTGCCAGCAGAAGACAGGGGGGTCAGCCCCAGCATTTT,CASRRQGGQPQHF
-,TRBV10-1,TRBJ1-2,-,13,TGCGCCAGCAGTGAGTCCCGGCGGGATGGCTACACCTTC,CASSESRRDGYTF
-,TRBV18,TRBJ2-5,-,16,TGTGCCAGCTCTTTAAAGCGGGCCGCCCTCCAAGAGACCCAGTACTTC,CASSLKRAALQETQYF
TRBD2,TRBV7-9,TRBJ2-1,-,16,TGTTCCAGCAGCACCTTTACTAGCGGGGACGACAATGAGCAGTTCTTC,CSSSTFTSGDDNEQFF
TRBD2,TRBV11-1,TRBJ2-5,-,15,TGTGCCAGCAGCTTAGAAGTGGGGGGGCAAGAGACCCAGTACTTC,CASSLEVGGQETQYF
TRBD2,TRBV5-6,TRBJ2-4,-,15,TGTGCCAGCAACCTAGCGGGTGTAGCCAAAAACATTCAGTACTTC,CASNLAGVAKNIQYF
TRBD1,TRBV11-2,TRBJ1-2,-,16,TGTGCCAGCAGCCCCATCCAGGGGGCGCAGCACTATGGCTACACCTTC,CASSPIQGAQHYGYTF